Listed below are T cell receptor beta chains from one sample, sequenced in a study of early T cells in non-severe SARS-CoV-2 infection. TCRdb ran MiXCR on the 5' RACE reads and lists one entry per CDR3 protein. The table lists 48,000 or so distinct CDR3 sequences, roughly 6.1% of them singletons. Sequenced material: whole blood, taken at baseline. These receptors were collected from an adult who was a healthcare worker with PCR-confirmed SARS-CoV-2 infection or an uninfected control (not recorded which). Each CDR3 is given with its conserved first and last residue. A D gene is named only where the DNA matches it firmly. The size field is filled for only some rows; it gives once, few, many or a size class.

TGTGCCAGCAGTCCTCCCAATCAGCCCCAGCATTTT,CASSPPNQPQHF,NA,NA,TRBV28,TRBJ1-5
TGTGCCAGCAGCTTAGGACAGGAGATGTACCAAGAGACCCAGTACTTC,CASSLGQEMYQETQYF,NA,many,TRBV7-9,TRBJ2-5
TGCAGTGCCCCTGGCGGGCAGGGGAGAAACATTCAGTACTTC,CSAPGGQGRNIQYF,NA,many,TRBV20-1,TRBJ2-4
TGTGCCAGCAGTTCCGGACCCTTTTACGAGCAGTACTTC,CASSSGPFYEQYF,NA,many,TRBV28,TRBJ2-7
TGTGCCAGCAGCTCCGGGACAGGGACAGATACGCAGTATTTT,CASSSGTGTDTQYF,TRBD1,few,TRBV7-9,TRBJ2-3
TGTGCCAGTAGTATTATGGTCACCTACGGAGAGACCCAGTACTTC,CASSIMVTYGETQYF,NA,many,TRBV19,TRBJ2-5
TGTGCCAGTAGTATTAAACTAGCGCATAACAATGAGCAGTTCTTC,CASSIKLAHNNEQFF,TRBD2,many,TRBV19,TRBJ2-1
TGTGCCAGCTCATTTTTGGACCGGGGGAACACTGAAGCTTTCTTT,CASSFLDRGNTEAFF,NA,NA,TRBV18,TRBJ1-1
TGTGCCAGCAGTTCCCCCCCTCAGGGGAGGGCAGATACGCAGTATTTT,CASSSPPQGRADTQYF,NA,few,TRBV28,TRBJ2-3
TGTGCCAGCAGACCACTAACTTCGGGTAGCGGAGAGTCCGGGGAGCAGTTCTTC,CASRPLTSGSGESGEQFF,NA,NA,TRBV6-5,TRBJ2-1
TGTGCCAGCAGCTTAGGTCCGCGTGAGCAGTTCTTC,CASSLGPREQFF,NA,many,TRBV11-3,TRBJ2-1
TGTGCCAGCAGCCGGATACCCCAGCCCCAGCATTTT,CASSRIPQPQHF,NA,medium-sized,TRBV12-3/TRBV12-4,TRBJ1-5
TGTGCCAGCAGCGTCACCGGGACTAGATTCACAGATACGCAGTATTTT,CASSVTGTRFTDTQYF,TRBD2,many,TRBV7-9,TRBJ2-3
TGTGCCAGCAGACCCGAGACTCCAGCCTACAATGAGCAGTTCTTC,CASRPETPAYNEQFF,NA,many,TRBV6-2/TRBV6-3,TRBJ2-1
TGTGCCAGCAGTCGACAGGGGTACCCCCAGGGGCCCCAGCATTTT,CASSRQGYPQGPQHF,TRBD1,many,TRBV28,TRBJ1-5
TGTGCCACCAGCAGCCGACATGCCGCGAACACCGGGGAGCTGTTTTTT,CATSSRHAANTGELFF,NA,few,TRBV15,TRBJ2-2
TGTGCCACCAGTGATTTGTCCGGGACTAGCGGGATCGATGAGCAGTTCTTC,CATSDLSGTSGIDEQFF,TRBD2,NA,TRBV24-1,TRBJ2-1
TGTGCCAGCAGTCCCTCAAATGCGGACGAGCAGTACTTC,CASSPSNADEQYF,NA,few,TRBV28,TRBJ2-7